Presented here are 16 T cell receptor beta chains from one specimen sequenced in a study of early T cells in non-severe SARS-CoV-2 infection. TCRdb re-called the 5' RACE reads through MiXCR, storing one row per CDR3 protein. The sample has fewer than 55,000 distinct CDR3 sequences; around 3.6% are singletons. The sequenced sample consisted of whole blood. These receptors were obtained from an adult who was a healthcare worker with PCR-confirmed SARS-CoV-2 infection or an uninfected control (not recorded which).

This clonotype was seen at least ten times. CDR3 region: CASTSPPNPSGRPDTQYF. The CDR3 region has the DNA TGTGCCAGCACCTCCCCTCCTAATCCTAGCGGGAGGCCAGATACGCAGTATTTT. This chain connects TRBV7-9 to TRBJ2-3; TRBD2 matches at 11 bases. CDR3 length equals 18 residues. V was pared by 7 bases and J by 4 bases, with 16 bases of the junction left unmatched. Germline V lookup: CDR1 SEHNR, CDR2 FQNEAQ (reference sequence). The full variable domain, its missing parts supplied by reference TRBV7-9 and TRBJ2-3, is DTGVSQNPRHKITKRGQNVTFRCDPISEHNRLYWYRQTLGQGPEFLTYFQNEAQLEKSRLLSDRFSAERPKGSFSTLEIQRTEQGDSAMYLCASTSPPNPSGRPDTQYFGPGTRLTVL.

The table lists this clonotype with many counts. As DNA, the CDR3 is TGCAGCGTCACAGGGTACAATGAGCAGTTCTTC. This sequence encodes CSVTGYNEQFF. The rearrangement joins TRBV29-1 to TRBJ2-1; perhaps TRBD1 as D (6 bases). V lost 6 bases to trimming and J lost 4 bases, with 7 bases between them. The CDR3 is 11 residues long. Germline lookup yields CDR1 SQVTM and CDR2 ANQGSEA.

At least ten counts were recorded for this clonotype. V is TRBV6-6 and J is TRBJ2-7; 8 bases line up with TRBD1. Germline loops: CDR1 MNHNY, CDR2 SVGAGI (reference sequence). After removal of 4 bases from V and 4 bases from J, the junction contained 9 bases not matched to a gene. The CDR3 runs to 15 residues. This CDR3 is CASSSLSGGRYEQYF. The CDR3 coding sequence is TGTGCCAGCAGTTCCCTGTCAGGGGGCAGGTACGAGCAGTACTTC.

In its sample, this clonotype was seen many times. The rearrangement links TRBV6-1 to TRBJ2-1; possible D gene TRBD1, 6 bases. The CDR3 has 15 amino acids. V was pared by 4 bases and J by 0 bases, with 10 bases between. Per germline, CDR1 MNHNS and CDR2 SASEGT. As DNA, the CDR3 is TGTGCCAGCAGTGTAGACAGGAGCTCCTACAATGAGCAGTTCTTC. Protein sequence: CASSVDRSSYNEQFF.

This clonotype was detected ten times or more. V usage is TRBV12-3 or TRBV12-4 and J usage is TRBJ2-1; D is ambiguous. The germline V and J ends were trimmed by 5 bases and 4 bases, with 3 bases remaining between them. CDR3 length equals 11 residues. The CDR3 DNA is TGTGCCAGCAGTAGGTACAATGAGCAGTTCTTC. This codes for CASSRYNEQFF.

This clonotype was counted at least ten times. The J gene is TRBJ1-1, the V gene TRBV2; 10 bases map to TRBD1. V lost 6 bases to trimming and J lost 0 bases; unmatched junction nucleotides: 7. The V gene's germline CDR1 is SNHLY and CDR2 FYNNEI. The CDR3 consists of 16 residues. The CDR3 sequence: CASRLIGTGVNTEAFF. The DNA of the CDR3 is TGTGCCAGCAGATTAATCGGGACAGGGGTGAACACTGAAGCTTTCTTT.

This clonotype showed up many times. The CDR3 sequence is CASSVAPLGNEQFF. Here the CDR3 DNA reads TGTGCCAGCAGTGTCGCCCCTTTAGGCAATGAGCAGTTCTTC. J is TRBJ2-1 and V is TRBV2; D remains unclear. V lost 4 bases to trimming and J lost 6 bases, with 13 bases between them. The germline gives CDR1 SNHLY, CDR2 FYNNEI. The CDR3 consists of 14 residues.

This clonotype was counted ten times or more. The chain joins TRBV5-1 to TRBJ2-5; unclear D gene. Germline V gene data show CDR1 as SGHRS and CDR2 as YFSETQ. This CDR3 has 14 residues. V dropped 2 bases and J dropped 4 bases, with 12 bases sitting between them. The CDR3 DNA follows: TGCGCCAGCAGCTTCAACCTTGAGGTAGAGACCCAGTACTTC. Its translation: CASSFNLEVETQYF. The full variable domain, its missing parts supplied by reference TRBV5-1 and TRBJ2-5, is KAGVTQTPRYLIKTRGQQVTLSCSPISGHRSVSWYQQTPGQGLQFLFEYFSETQRNKGNFPGRFSGRQFSNSRSEMNVSTLELGDSALYLCASSFNLEVETQYFGPGTRLLVL.

CDR3 loop: CASSIGGKAKNIQYF. The CDR3 DNA sequence: TGTGCCAGTAGTATAGGGGGGAAAGCCAAAAACATTCAGTACTTC. The chain couples TRBV19 to TRBJ2-4; D could derive from TRBD1 or TRBD2 (5 bases each). Trimming left V 1 base short and J 0 bases short, with 7 bases between. The CDR3 is made up of 15 amino acids. From germline, CDR1 is LNHDA and CDR2 SQIVND (reference sequence).

This clonotype was observed a few times. CDR3 region: CSVEVVIGGGEQYF. DNA for the CDR3: TGCAGCGTTGAAGTGGTAATAGGCGGGGGCGAGCAGTACTTC. The chain recombines TRBV29-1 with TRBJ2-7; 7 nucleotides line up with TRBD2. V lost 1 base, J lost 6 bases, and 9 bases stayed unmatched. The CDR3 consists of 14 residues. Germline V gene sequence: CDR1 SQVTM, CDR2 ANQGSEA.

This clonotype was counted many times. The chain recombines TRBV20-1 with TRBJ2-7, with TRBD2 matching 8 bases. After removal of 3 bases from V and 2 bases from J, the junction contained 0 bases not matched to a gene. Germline V gene lookup returns CDR1 DFQATT and CDR2 SNEGSKA (reference sequence). CDR3 length: 12 residues. The CDR3 is CSARGLAYEQYF. The CDR3 bases are TGCAGTGCTAGGGGACTAGCCTACGAGCAGTACTTC.

The rearrangement links TRBV5-4 to TRBJ2-1; D is unresolved. V was clipped by 4 bases and J by 0 bases, with 14 bases between them. CDR1 and CDR2 (germline): SGHNT, YYREEE (reference sequence). The CDR3 extends over 16 amino acids. CDR3 bases: TGTGCCAGCAGCCAAGGCGGCCTGAGCTCCTACAATGAGCAGTTCTTC. Amino acids: CASSQGGLSSYNEQFF.

This clonotype has more than one count but fewer than ten. V is TRBV5-1 and J is TRBJ1-4; no clear D gene. Trimming removed 4 bases from V and 0 bases from J, with 10 bases in between. The CDR3 is 15 amino acids. The germline CDR1 and CDR2 sequences are SGHRS and YFSETQ. In DNA, the CDR3 is TGCGCCAGCAGCCTGGGGTTTGCAACTAATGAAAAACTGTTTTTT. It yields the protein CASSLGFATNEKLFF.

Ten or more counts support this clonotype. This chain joins TRBV6-6 and TRBJ2-7; D is perhaps TRBD1 (6 bases). V dropped 0 bases and J dropped 3 bases, with 18 bases sitting between them. Germline-derived CDR1 and CDR2 are MNHNY and SVGAGI (reference sequence). The CDR3 runs to 17 residues. CDR3 DNA sequence: TGTGCCAGCAGTTACTCCCGGACAGAAGGAGGTTTCTACGAGCAGTACTTC. Translated: CASSYSRTEGGFYEQYF.

In its sample, this clonotype was seen many times. V and J are TRBV11-3 and TRBJ2-4, with D tentatively TRBD2 (5 bases). The CDR3 sequence is 14 residues long. Trimming took 5 bases from V and 2 from J, leaving 10 bases between them. Germline CDR1 and CDR2: SGHNT and YENEEA. CDR3 in DNA: TGTGCCAGCAGCCGAAGCGGTTCCAAAAACATTCAGTACTTC. Amino acid sequence: CASSRSGSKNIQYF.

In its sample, this clonotype was seen many times. This chain connects TRBV29-1 to TRBJ2-7; D is uncertain. This CDR3 spans 12 amino acids. CDR1 and CDR2 from the germline V gene are SQVTM and ANQGSEA. V lost 2 bases and J 3 bases, leaving 8 bases between the germline ends. The CDR3 spells CSVEQENYEQYF. The CDR3 DNA reads TGCAGCGTTGAACAGGAGAACTACGAGCAGTACTTC.